This section outlines one TCR beta chain sequence together with its context. With 3 bases removed from V and 14 bases from J, the gap between germline ends came to 8 bases. This CDR3 spans 11 amino acids. Germline assignment: CDR1 MGHDK and CDR2 SYGVNS. The sample is drawn from a study of blood T cell repertoires in COVID-19. As for the study in general: From the United States, Italy and Spain came samples of acute and convalescent COVID-19. T cells, B-cell-depleted T cells, or PBMCs provided the cDNA or gDNA that served as material.

As handled by the study authors: Nucleated cell number was recorded as an estimate derived from reference gene primer amplification. The method was immunoSEQ multiplex PCR; TCRdb's version includes in-frame clones alone and lacks a portion of them. The V and J calls and clone size come from that table; D and trimming were worked out from the DNA. Counted here are 80,000 to 100,000 clones, approximately 79% occurring once; the ten biggest clones make up around 9.9%. This sequence originates from a man between 65 and 85 years old with active or convalescent COVID-19. Sample: peripheral blood. The chain couples TRBV25-1 to TRBJ1-6; no clear D gene. This CDR3 is CASSDGVTLHF. In DNA, the CDR3 is TGTGCCAGCAGTGACGGAGTCACCCTCCACTTT. The whole variable domain, filled in from reference TRBV25-1 and TRBJ1-6, reads EADIYQTPRYLVIGTGKKITLECSQTMGHDKMYWYQQDPGMELHLIHYSYGVNSTEKGDLSSESTVSRIRTEHFPLTLESARPSHTSQYLCASSDGVTLHFGNGTRLTVT.